A single sample gave rise to the 5 T cell receptor beta chains below, sequenced in a study of CD8 T cells in Susac syndrome. An input of roughly 0.5 to 1 ug of RNA was subjected to reverse transcription using random hexamers. TCRdb re-called the immunoSEQ multiplex PCR reads through MiXCR, storing one row per CDR3 protein. The sample contains 69,000 or so distinct CDR3 sequences, around 95% of which appear only once. Sequenced material: CD8+ T cells from PBMCs. The receptors were gathered from a human donor in good health.

The chain combines TRBV19 with TRBJ1-1; no clear D. The germline V gene encodes CDR1 LNHDA and CDR2 SQIVND (reference sequence). The CDR3 is made up of 14 amino acids. V shed 2 bases and J shed 4 bases, with 11 bases lying between them. CDR3 nucleotides: TGTGCCAGTAGTATAAGCGGTGGGGTCACTGAAGCTTTCTTT. This encodes CASSISGGVTEAFF.

CDR3 region: CASSQEDSSRTYNEQFF. Written as DNA, the CDR3 is TGTGCCAGCAGCCAGGAAGACAGTAGTCGGACCTACAATGAGCAGTTCTTC. V is TRBV3-1 and J is TRBJ2-1; TRBD1 is a possible D gene (5 bases). This CDR3 contains 17 residues. V was trimmed by 3 bases and J by 2 bases, leaving 17 bases between them. Germline V CDR1 and CDR2: LGHDT, YNNKEL (reference sequence).

This clonotype came up once. This chain links TRBV29-1 with TRBJ2-1; no clear D gene. V dropped 6 bases and J dropped 12 bases, with 15 bases sitting between them. Germline CDR1 and CDR2: SQVTM and ANQGSEA. CDR3 length equals 11 residues. In nucleotides, the CDR3 is TGCAGCGTCCCTGGTGGGTTGGGGCAGTTCTTC. This sequence encodes CSVPGGLGQFF.

The J gene is TRBJ1-5, the V gene TRBV20-1; no firm D call. Germline CDR1 is DFQATT and CDR2 is SNEGSKA (reference sequence). The CDR3 totals 14 residues. Trimming stripped 0 bases from V and 4 bases from J, with 10 bases between. The CDR3 DNA reads TGCAGTGCTAGAGACCCGGACCCAAATCAGCCCCAGCATTTT. Translated, it gives CSARDPDPNQPQHF.

This sequence joins TRBV6-5 and TRBJ2-7, with a weak D call TRBD1 (5 bases). Trimming took off 5 bases at V and 7 bases at J, with 15 bases between the two ends. The CDR3 spans 13 residues. CDR1 is MNHEY, CDR2 SVGAGI, per germline. CDR3 sequence: CASSPQGVEEQYV. The CDR3 bases are TGTGCCAGCAGTCCCCAAGGGGTGGAGGAGCAGTACGTC.